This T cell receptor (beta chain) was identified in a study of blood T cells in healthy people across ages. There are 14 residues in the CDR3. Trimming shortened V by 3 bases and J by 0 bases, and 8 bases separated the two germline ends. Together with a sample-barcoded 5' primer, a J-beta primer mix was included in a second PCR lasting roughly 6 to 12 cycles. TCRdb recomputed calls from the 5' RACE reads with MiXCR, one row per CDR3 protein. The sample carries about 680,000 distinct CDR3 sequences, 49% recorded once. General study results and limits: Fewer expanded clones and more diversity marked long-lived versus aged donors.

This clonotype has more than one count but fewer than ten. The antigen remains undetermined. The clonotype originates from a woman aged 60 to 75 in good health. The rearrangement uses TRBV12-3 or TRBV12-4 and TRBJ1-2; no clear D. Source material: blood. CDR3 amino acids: CASSLRNTNYGYTF. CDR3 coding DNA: TGTGCCAGCAGTTTGCGGAATACTAACTATGGCTACACCTTC.